These T cell receptor beta chains were read from a single sample in a study of T-cell memory formation after mild COVID-19. TCRdb re-called the 5' RACE reads through MiXCR, storing one row per CDR3 protein. This repertoire shows roughly 280,000 distinct CDR3 sequences, 7.5% to 9.5% found once; its top ten account for 22%. The sample was PBMCs or a T cell subset sorted from them (not recorded which). The receptors derive from a man between 18 and 35 years old who had mild COVID-19 (a few samples of this study predate the infection). Cell type and time point are not known. CDR3s include the opening cysteine and the closing phenylalanine or tryptophan. The D gene is left open where the match is weak. Clone size appears in some rows only: once, few, many, or a class for an expanded clone.

J gene	clone size	V gene	D gene	CDR3 DNA	CDR3 protein
TRBJ2-1	-	TRBV6-4	-	TGTGCCAGCAGTGAAGGGCCTGGTGGGTACAATGAGCAGTTCTTC	CASSEGPGGYNEQFF
TRBJ2-3	many	TRBV6-5	-	TGTGCCAGCAGTTACTCAGGCGGCACAGATACGCAGTATTTT	CASSYSGGTDTQYF
TRBJ1-5	-	TRBV6-5	TRBD1	TGTGCCAGCAGCCCCAGGACAGGGACGATAAGCAATCAGCCCCAGCATTTT	CASSPRTGTISNQPQHF
TRBJ2-1	many	TRBV2	TRBD1	TGTGCCAGCAGTGTGGACAGGGCGCTTTACAATGAGCAGTTCTTC	CASSVDRALYNEQFF
TRBJ1-2	-	TRBV15	TRBD1	TGTGCCACCACTTCAAGACAGGGGAACTATGGCTACACCTTC	CATTSRQGNYGYTF
TRBJ2-3	-	TRBV9	-	TGTGCCAGCAGCGTAGGTTCAGGAAGCGATACGCAGTATTTT	CASSVGSGSDTQYF
TRBJ1-6	few	TRBV7-2	-	TGTGCCAGCAGCTTAGAAGGCGGCCCTAATTCACCCCTCCACTTT	CASSLEGGPNSPLHF
TRBJ2-7	many	TRBV18	-	TGTGCCAGCTCACCAGGAGAGACCGTGGGCTTCGAGCAGTACTTC	CASSPGETVGFEQYF
TRBJ2-1	few	TRBV25-1	-	TGTGCCAGCAGTGAATCGGTTTACAATGAGCAGTTCTTC	CASSESVYNEQFF
TRBJ1-1	few	TRBV5-1	-	TGCGCCAGCAGCTTGGGCACAATCCCGGGGGCTTTCTTT	CASSLGTIPGAFF
TRBJ2-3	-	TRBV14	TRBD2	TGTGCCAGCAGTGCGGGGGGGCCTGCAGATACGCAGTATTTT	CASSAGGPADTQYF
TRBJ2-1	few	TRBV14	-	TGTGCCAGCAGCCAAGGGTCCGGGGGCGCCTACAATGAGCAGTTCTTC	CASSQGSGGAYNEQFF
TRBJ1-1	few	TRBV5-1	TRBD1	TGCGCCAGCAGCCTTGGGACAGGGGGCAATGGGGCTGAAGCTTTCTTT	CASSLGTGGNGAEAFF
TRBJ1-5	few	TRBV27	-	TGTGCCAGCAGTTCTAAGTGGGAATCCCAGGGGATTGGAAATCAGCCCCAGCATTTT	CASSSKWESQGIGNQPQHF
TRBJ2-5	-	TRBV12-3/TRBV12-4	-	TGTGCCAGCAGTTTGACAGAAGAAGAGACCCAGTACTTC	CASSLTEEETQYF
TRBJ1-6	-	TRBV29-1	TRBD1	TGCAGCGTGGCGGACAGGGGGAATTCACCCCTCCACTTT	CSVADRGNSPLHF
TRBJ1-1	-	TRBV6-5	-	TGTGCCAGCAGTACGCCTGGTGAAGCTTTCTTT	CASSTPGEAFF
TRBJ2-5	-	TRBV5-1	-	TGCGCCAGCAGCTTTGGGCGGGGTATCCAAGAGACCCAGTACTTC	CASSFGRGIQETQYF
TRBJ2-3	many	TRBV25-1	TRBD2	TGTGCCAGCACCCCAAAGCGGGGGGGCACAGATACGCAGTATTTT	CASTPKRGGTDTQYF
TRBJ1-2	-	TRBV7-2	-	TGTGCCAGCAGCTTATTCCCAGCGACAGAGATCTATGGCTACACCTTC	CASSLFPATEIYGYTF
TRBJ1-2	few	TRBV9	TRBD1	TGTGCCAGCAGCGTAGTAATGGACAGGGGGCCCGGGGACTATGGCTACACCTTC	CASSVVMDRGPGDYGYTF
TRBJ1-2	few	TRBV6-6	-	TGTGCCAGCACCCCGAATGGAAACTATGGCTACACCTTC	CASTPNGNYGYTF
TRBJ1-5	few	TRBV12-3/TRBV12-4	-	TGTGCCAGCAGTCGTCAGGAGAATCAGCCCCAGCATTTT	CASSRQENQPQHF
TRBJ2-7	few	TRBV5-4	-	TGTGCCAGCAGCCAGCCCGGGCAGAATTACGAGCAGTACTTC	CASSQPGQNYEQYF
TRBJ2-6	many	TRBV4-2	TRBD2	TGTGCCAGCAGCCAAGAAGCGGGGGCTGGGGCCAACGTCCTGACTTTC	CASSQEAGAGANVLTF
TRBJ1-4	few	TRBV6-5	-	TGTGCCAGCAGTTTATCCGACGCGACAGGTCTTGAAAAACTGTTTTTT	CASSLSDATGLEKLFF
TRBJ2-1	few	TRBV4-3	-	TGCGCCAGCAGCCAAGATGGGGGACCGCGCTCCTACAATGAGCAGTTCTTC	CASSQDGGPRSYNEQFF
TRBJ2-4	-	TRBV4-1	TRBD1	TGCGCCAGCAGCCCCATGCCGACAGGGGGCGCACACATTCAGTACTTC	CASSPMPTGGAHIQYF
TRBJ2-7	-	TRBV5-6	-	TGTGCCAGCAGCTTTGGACTATACGAGCAGTACTTC	CASSFGLYEQYF
TRBJ2-2	many	TRBV10-3	-	TGTGCCATCAGTGAGTCGGGTACCGGGGAGCTGTTTTTT	CAISESGTGELFF
TRBJ2-7	few	TRBV7-8	-	TGTGCCAGCCGCGGGTTACGGGGGATCGAGCAGTACTTC	CASRGLRGIEQYF
TRBJ2-4	few	TRBV5-4	-	TGTGCCAGCAGCTTGGTGGGTCAGACCATGGATCAGTACTTC	CASSLVGQTMDQYF
TRBJ2-5	few	TRBV5-1	-	TGCGCCAGCAGTCAACAGGCGAGCGAGACCCAGTACTTC	CASSQQASETQYF
TRBJ1-2	few	TRBV13	TRBD1	TGTGCCAGCAGCCGGACAGGGAGAGGCTACACCTTC	CASSRTGRGYTF
TRBJ2-4	-	TRBV4-1	-	TGCGCCAGCAGCCAAGTGGGCAGGGGCAGGAACATTCAGTACTTC	CASSQVGRGRNIQYF
TRBJ2-2	-	TRBV5-1	TRBD1	TGCGCCAGCACCTCAACGGGGACAGGGGTCACCGGGGAGCTGTTTTTT	CASTSTGTGVTGELFF
TRBJ2-1	-	TRBV12-3/TRBV12-4	-	TGTGCCAGCAGACGCATTCAGGGCAATGAGCAGTTCTTC	CASRRIQGNEQFF
TRBJ2-3	few	TRBV7-9	-	TGTGCCAGCAGCTTAGTTGCGAAAGCGGGCACAGATACGCAGTATTTT	CASSLVAKAGTDTQYF
TRBJ2-3	-	TRBV12-3/TRBV12-4	-	TGTGCCAGCAGTTCCCATGGTTCAGATACGCAGTATTTT	CASSSHGSDTQYF
TRBJ1-6	-	TRBV21-1	-	TGTGCCAGCAGCGAAAAAATGAAAAGACAGCCAAATAATTCACCCCTCCACTTT	CASSEKMKRQPNNSPLHF
TRBJ2-7	-	TRBV3-1	-	TGTGCCAGCAGCCAAACCGGGACATATTACTACGAGCAGTACTTC	CASSQTGTYYYEQYF
TRBJ2-7	few	TRBV12-3/TRBV12-4	TRBD1	TGTGCCAGCAGTTTAGTACAGGGGGAACCCTACGAGCAGTACTTC	CASSLVQGEPYEQYF